The present TCR beta chain was sequenced within a study of blood T cell repertoires in COVID-19. In the study overall: Samples came from the United States, Italy and Spain, spanning acute and convalescent COVID-19. PBMCs, B-cell-depleted T cells, or T cells were the source of the cDNA or gDNA that made up the material.

Germline-derived CDR1 and CDR2 are SGHRS and YFSETQ. Germline trimming cut 4 bases from V and 2 bases from J; bases unmatched to any gene: 7. This CDR3 is built from 16 residues. Authors' analysis steps: Reference gene primer amplification gave estimated nucleated cell counts. Repertoires were generated with immunoSEQ multiplex PCR, while TCRdb's copy carries only in-frame clones and drops some. The DNA was the basis for D and trimming; V, J and clone size are from that table. The profile covers around 100,000 clones, with 87% appearing a single time and approximately 2% taken by the ten largest. This sequence originates from a man aged 45-60 years with active COVID-19. The chain recombines TRBV5-1 with TRBJ2-5; TRBD2 agrees at 11 bases. Sequencing input: peripheral blood. The CDR3 region has the DNA TGCGCCAGCAGCCAAGGGACTAGCGGAACTCAAGAGACCCAGTACTTC. Protein: CASSQGTSGTQETQYF.